This TCR beta chain was sequenced for a study of CD8+ T cells in alopecia areata. Overall study context: Treated patients were given oral tofacitinib, which was dosed at 5 to 10 mg twice daily. Study-level results: There were many expanded lesional clones persisting in scalp and blood during tofacitinib. Although TCR sharing was seen in mice, sharing across patients was less clear, possibly for HLA-related reasons. Tofacitinib produced a significant decrease in scalp clonality and in expanded CD8+ clones among the top 100.

Regarding treatment: oral pan-JAK inhibitor, 5-10 mg twice daily. RNA was isolated and reverse transcribed to cDNA, the sequencing template. TCRdb's table, derived via immunoSEQ multiplex PCR, lists solely in-frame clones and lacks some. The sample contains over 150,000 clones, less than 80% of which appear only once. This clone was seen only a few times. Its antigen remains unidentified. The junction had 5 bases not matched to a gene; V was cut back by 7 bases and J by 5 bases. This CDR3 comprises 13 residues. CDR1 and CDR2 from the germline V gene are SQVTM and ANQGSEA. The chain links TRBV29-1 to TRBJ2-5, with TRBD1 matching 12 bases. Sequencing was performed on CD4+ T cells sorted from blood, taken at week 24, from a patient treated with tofacitinib. The receptor was isolated from a human donor with alopecia areata. CDR3 nucleotides: TGCAGCGGGGGACAGGGGGCGATCGAGACCCAGTACTTC. Its protein is CSGGQGAIETQYF.